The 2 T cell receptor beta chains below come from one sample, sequenced in a study of PD-L1 blockade in urothelial cancer. Sequencing was performed with immunoSEQ multiplex PCR; in TCRdb, only in-frame clones are kept and a portion is missing. The data show some 120,000 clones, about 82% seen once. The sample's time point: peripheral blood 6 weeks after treatment start. The input for sequencing was PBMCs, taken around atezolizumab (anti-PD-L1) treatment. Receptor source: a man over 45 with urothelial cancer.

CDR3 region: CASSGFGPLHEKLFF. CDR3 sequence (DNA): TGTGCCAGTAGTGGTTTTGGGCCTCTACATGAAAAACTGTTTTTT. V usage is TRBV19 and J usage is TRBJ1-4; no reliable D call. Looked up from germline, CDR1 is LNHDA and CDR2 is SQIVND (reference sequence). CDR3 length equals 15 residues. The V end lost 5 bases, the J end lost 6 bases, and 16 bases lay between the germline ends.

This chain joins TRBV7-9 and TRBJ2-3, with 7 positions matching TRBD1. The trim removed 4 bases at V and 1 base at J, leaving 2 bases unmatched. This CDR3 region has 14 residues. Germline assignment: CDR1 SEHNR and CDR2 FQNEAQ (reference sequence). CDR3 sequence reads: CASSYGQGTDTQYF. In DNA, the CDR3 is TGTGCCAGCAGCTACGGACAGGGCACAGATACGCAGTATTTT.